The following is a T cell receptor (beta chain) sequence with its context. Its antigen is not yet known. No qualities accompany the bases; no much larger clone lies one base away. V is reduced by 1 base and J by 5 bases, leaving a spacing of 18 bases between them. Including the terminal cysteine and phenylalanine, the CDR3 comprises 16 residues. The kept DNA is CDR3 alone, 48 bases in frame from the first base. The germline V gene provides CDR1 SGHVS and CDR2 FQNEAQ. Per the publication, the treatment or condition label means: live attenuated yellow fever vaccine strain. At every blood-draw timepoint, two biological replicates of bulk PBMCs were collected. A standard Ficoll-Paque protocol was used to isolate PBMCs from peripheral blood. RNA was extracted with TriZol from bulk PBMCs, CD4 and CD8 fractions, and dextramer-positive and dextramer-negative fractions. TCR cDNA was made using 5'RACE template switching, a step that added a universal primer site and unique molecular identifiers. Priming for cDNA synthesis came from both the TCR alpha and TCR beta constant segments. Libraries were amplified in two PCR steps, with sample barcodes and sequencing adapters added in the second step. Sequencing of libraries was performed on Illumina HiSeq 2500 (2x100 bp) or NovaSeq (2x150 bp). Per the source publication's procedure: MIGEC was used to demultiplex reads and collapse the reads into UMI consensus sequences, and MiXCR was used for V(D)J alignment. Clonotypes responding to the vaccine were identified with edgeR on replicate PBMC samples, with the criteria of FDR below 0.01 and a log2 fold change above 5 up to day 15. Bulk clonotypes were assigned CD4 or CD8 identity according to which sequenced CD4 or CD8 repertoire held them at higher abundance. TCRdb's own reprocessing of the public reads used fastp at Q25 and MiXCR and kept productive beta chains. Each CDR3 protein gets just one entry, which takes the most common genes and DNA from the rows behind it. The V and J calls follow TCRdb's processing rather than the paper's. The sample contains hundreds of thousands of distinct CDR3 sequences, roughly 14% of them found a single time. The top ten hold more than 13% of the sample.

This entry is derived from a study of T cells after yellow fever vaccination (dated by TCRdb to about 2019). In terms of the full investigation: Libraries from fractions with low cell numbers were prepared with the SMART-Seq v4 Ultra Low Input RNA kit. Two healthy male donors, one aged 18 to 29 and one aged 30 to 39 years, were included in the cohort. Bulk TCR alpha and beta repertoires were sequenced longitudinally to track T-cell clones before and after primary and booster YFV17D yellow fever vaccination. Blood was drawn at multiple timepoints before and after primary and secondary immunization, with bulk PBMC replicates and cell subsets isolated.

Paper-wide results and their limitations: Because only a couple of donors were included in the study, the extent to which the findings can be generalized is limited. After the booster, most of the clones that had expanded following primary vaccination were detected again (96% of CD4 and around 87% of CD8), which suggests that memory was broadly maintained. The secondary T-cell response was weaker than the primary response but faster, peaking on day 5 instead of day 15. Computational filtering was needed because FACS-sorted repertoires could contain abundant contaminating clonotypes from the bulk population. A small share of clonotypes occurred in both CD4 and CD8 compartments, likely arising from convergent recombination.

The specimen comprised PBMCs, sampled on the day of the yellow fever booster vaccination. The V and J segments used are TRBV7-8 and TRBJ2-7, with TRBD2 tentatively as D gene (6 bases match). This TCR derives from a man aged 25-45 years who received the YFV17D yellow fever vaccine. The CDR3 amino acid sequence is: CASSLGLGSRDDEQYF. Here is the DNA: TGTGCCAGCAGCTTAGGCCTCGGGAGTAGGGATGACGAGCAGTACTTC.